A selection of T cell receptor beta chains follows, all from one sample in a study of blood T cells in healthy people across ages. TCRdb reanalysed the 5' RACE reads using MiXCR and keeps one entry per CDR3 protein. Of about 1.4 million distinct CDR3 sequences listed, almost 60% are singletons. The specimen was blood. Receptor source: a young man in good health. The CDR3 runs from the conserved cysteine through the conserved F or W. Each record gives: J gene, D gene, clone size, V gene, CDR3 DNA, CDR3 protein. D genes are given only for firm matches. Clone size, where shown, is once, few, many, or a class for clones that have expanded.

J gene: TRBJ2-3; D gene: -; clone size: -; V gene: TRBV7-9; CDR3 DNA: TGTGCCAGCAGCTTAGTTTTGCCAGGCGGAGATACGCAGTATTTT; CDR3 protein: CASSLVLPGGDTQYF
J gene: TRBJ2-5; D gene: -; clone size: -; V gene: TRBV15; CDR3 DNA: TGTGCCACCAGCAGAGATCAGGCTCCAGCGAAGGAGACCCAGTACTTC; CDR3 protein: CATSRDQAPAKETQYF
J gene: TRBJ1-3; D gene: -; clone size: -; V gene: TRBV29-1; CDR3 DNA: TGCAGCGTTTTGGGGATGGCTGGAAACACCATATATTTT; CDR3 protein: CSVLGMAGNTIYF
J gene: TRBJ2-3; D gene: TRBD2; clone size: -; V gene: TRBV9; CDR3 DNA: TGTGCTACTAGCGGCCACACAGATACGCAGTATTTT; CDR3 protein: CATSGHTDTQYF
J gene: TRBJ2-5; D gene: TRBD1; clone size: -; V gene: TRBV20-1; CDR3 DNA: TGCAGTGCTAGAGATTTCAATCTGGGCCAGGGGGCGAAGAGGGGAGAGACCCAGTACTTC; CDR3 protein: CSARDFNLGQGAKRGETQYF
J gene: TRBJ2-6; D gene: -; clone size: many; V gene: TRBV25-1; CDR3 DNA: TGTGCCAGCAGTCACTCTGGGGCCAACGTCCTGACTTTC; CDR3 protein: CASSHSGANVLTF
J gene: TRBJ2-1; D gene: -; clone size: -; V gene: TRBV6-1; CDR3 DNA: TGTGCCAGCAGGAACTCCGTCGGCTCCTACAATGAGCAGTTCTTC; CDR3 protein: CASRNSVGSYNEQFF
J gene: TRBJ2-3; D gene: -; clone size: -; V gene: TRBV7-2; CDR3 DNA: TGTGCCAGCAGTAAAACGGGAGTGGGGGACTTGGATACGCAGTATTTT; CDR3 protein: CASSKTGVGDLDTQYF
J gene: TRBJ2-7; D gene: -; clone size: -; V gene: TRBV20-1; CDR3 DNA: TGCAGTGCTAGATTACAGGAGTCCTACGAGCAGTACTTC; CDR3 protein: CSARLQESYEQYF
J gene: TRBJ2-7; D gene: -; clone size: -; V gene: TRBV7-9; CDR3 DNA: TGTGCCAGCAGCTTAGGGGGTCCGGCAGGTACACCGACCTACGAGCAGTACTTC; CDR3 protein: CASSLGGPAGTPTYEQYF
J gene: TRBJ2-1; D gene: -; clone size: -; V gene: TRBV24-1; CDR3 DNA: TGTGCCACCAGTGATTTAAATAAGAATGAGCAGTTCTTC; CDR3 protein: CATSDLNKNEQFF
J gene: TRBJ2-3; D gene: TRBD1; clone size: few; V gene: TRBV7-2; CDR3 DNA: TGTGCCAGCACCCCGACAGGGACCACAGATACGCAGTATTTT; CDR3 protein: CASTPTGTTDTQYF
J gene: TRBJ1-5; D gene: -; clone size: once; V gene: TRBV12-3/TRBV12-4; CDR3 DNA: TGTGCCAGCAGTGGACATAGTCCGGATCAGCCCCAGCATTTT; CDR3 protein: CASSGHSPDQPQHF
J gene: TRBJ2-7; D gene: TRBD2; clone size: -; V gene: TRBV7-9; CDR3 DNA: TGTGCCAGCAGCTGGAGACCCGGGACTATCGGGTCCTACGAGCAGTACTTC; CDR3 protein: CASSWRPGTIGSYEQYF
J gene: TRBJ2-1; D gene: TRBD2; clone size: -; V gene: TRBV20-1; CDR3 DNA: TGCAGTGCTACATCCATAGCGGGAGAGGACTACAATGAGCAGTTCTTC; CDR3 protein: CSATSIAGEDYNEQFF
J gene: TRBJ2-3; D gene: -; clone size: -; V gene: TRBV4-1; CDR3 DNA: TGCGCCAGCAGCCAGGAACAGGGCCCCGATACGCAGTATTTT; CDR3 protein: CASSQEQGPDTQYF
J gene: TRBJ2-7; D gene: TRBD1; clone size: -; V gene: TRBV20-1; CDR3 DNA: TGCAGTGCTAGAGAACCGGACAGGAGGTTTATCGAGCAGTACTTC; CDR3 protein: CSAREPDRRFIEQYF
J gene: TRBJ2-2; D gene: -; clone size: -; V gene: TRBV29-1; CDR3 DNA: TGCAGCGTCGCCGGGACAACGAACACCGGGGAGCTGTTTTTT; CDR3 protein: CSVAGTTNTGELFF
J gene: TRBJ1-2; D gene: -; clone size: few; V gene: TRBV6-5; CDR3 DNA: TGTGCCAGCAGCCCCGTAGGGATTAATGGCTACACCTTC; CDR3 protein: CASSPVGINGYTF
J gene: TRBJ2-4; D gene: -; clone size: -; V gene: TRBV4-3; CDR3 DNA: TGCGCCAGCAGCCAAGAAGGGCAGGGGATGAACATTCAGTACTTC; CDR3 protein: CASSQEGQGMNIQYF
J gene: TRBJ2-7; D gene: -; clone size: -; V gene: TRBV10-3; CDR3 DNA: TGTGCCATCAGCGCCCATGCCAGGACTACCACTCCCTACGAGCAGTACTTC; CDR3 protein: CAISAHARTTTPYEQYF
J gene: TRBJ2-3; D gene: TRBD2; clone size: few; V gene: TRBV2; CDR3 DNA: TGTGCCAGCAGTGAAGGGACTAGAGCGCAGTATTTT; CDR3 protein: CASSEGTRAQYF
J gene: TRBJ2-5; D gene: -; clone size: few; V gene: TRBV5-1; CDR3 DNA: TGCGCCAGCAGCTTGGCCCCCAGGAGCGGACAAGAGACCCAGTACTTC; CDR3 protein: CASSLAPRSGQETQYF
J gene: TRBJ1-1; D gene: TRBD1; clone size: -; V gene: TRBV5-5; CDR3 DNA: TGTGCCAGCAGTCAAGGCAACAGGGGAGGAAACACTGAAGCTTTCTTT; CDR3 protein: CASSQGNRGGNTEAFF
J gene: TRBJ2-7; D gene: -; clone size: -; V gene: TRBV20-1; CDR3 DNA: TGCAGTGCTAGAAGGGCGGCCTGGTACGAGCAGTACTTC; CDR3 protein: CSARRAAWYEQYF
J gene: TRBJ2-1; D gene: TRBD2; clone size: -; V gene: TRBV11-1; CDR3 DNA: TGTGCCAGCAGCCTCGGGACTAGCGGGGGTCCGAGCTCCTACAATGAGCAGTTCTTC; CDR3 protein: CASSLGTSGGPSSYNEQFF